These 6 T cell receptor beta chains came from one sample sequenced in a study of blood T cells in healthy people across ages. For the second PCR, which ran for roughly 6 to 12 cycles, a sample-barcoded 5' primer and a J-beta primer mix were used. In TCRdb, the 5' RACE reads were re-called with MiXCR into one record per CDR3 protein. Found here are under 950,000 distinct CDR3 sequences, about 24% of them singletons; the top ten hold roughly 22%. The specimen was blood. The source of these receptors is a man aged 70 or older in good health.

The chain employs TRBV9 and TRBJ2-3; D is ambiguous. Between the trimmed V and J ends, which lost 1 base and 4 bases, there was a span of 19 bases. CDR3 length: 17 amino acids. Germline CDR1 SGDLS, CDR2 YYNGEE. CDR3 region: CASSVLSGSSAADTQYF. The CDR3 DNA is TGTGCCAGCAGCGTATTATCTGGGTCCTCGGCTGCAGATACGCAGTATTTT.

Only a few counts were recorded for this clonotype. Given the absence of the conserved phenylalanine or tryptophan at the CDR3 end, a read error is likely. For the CDR3, the DNA is TGTGCCAGCTGGCGTCTACCCTATGGCTACACCCTC. Its translation: CASWRLPYGYTL. V usage is TRBV9 and J usage is TRBJ1-2; no clear D gene. Per the germline V gene, CDR1 is SGDLS and CDR2 is YYNGEE. V was trimmed by 7 bases and J by 4 bases, leaving 11 bases between them. The CDR3 spans 12 residues.

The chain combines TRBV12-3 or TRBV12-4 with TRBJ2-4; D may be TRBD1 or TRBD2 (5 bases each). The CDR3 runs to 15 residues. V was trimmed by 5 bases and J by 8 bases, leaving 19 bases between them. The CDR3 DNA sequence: TGTGCCAGCAGTGTTCAGGGACCGGCCTCAGACATTCAGTACTTC. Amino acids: CASSVQGPASDIQYF.

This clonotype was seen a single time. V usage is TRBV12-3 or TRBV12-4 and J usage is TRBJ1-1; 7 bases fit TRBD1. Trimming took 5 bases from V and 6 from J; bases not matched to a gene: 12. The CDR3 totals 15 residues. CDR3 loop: CASSRDSPRISEAFF. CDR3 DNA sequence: TGTGCCAGCAGTCGGGACAGTCCCAGAATCTCTGAAGCTTTCTTT.

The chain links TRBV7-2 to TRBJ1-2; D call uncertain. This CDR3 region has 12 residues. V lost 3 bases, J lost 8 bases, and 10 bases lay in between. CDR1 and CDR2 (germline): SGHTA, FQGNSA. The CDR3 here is CASSLDRAGYTF. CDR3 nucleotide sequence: TGTGCCAGCAGCTTGGACCGCGCGGGCTACACCTTC.

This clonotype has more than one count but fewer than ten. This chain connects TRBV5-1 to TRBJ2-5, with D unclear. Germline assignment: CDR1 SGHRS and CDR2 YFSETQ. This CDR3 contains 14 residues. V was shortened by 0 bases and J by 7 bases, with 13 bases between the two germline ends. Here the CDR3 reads CASSLVLDPGTQYF. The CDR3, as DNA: TGCGCCAGCAGCTTGGTCTTAGACCCCGGGACCCAGTACTTC.